This TCR beta chain stems from a study of OX40 agonist ivuxolimab in advanced cancers. The CDR3 contains 13 residues. Trimming cost V 2 bases and J 6 bases, with 11 bases left between them. CDR1 and CDR2 from the germline V gene are SGHNT and YYREEE (reference sequence). Profiling relied on immunoSEQ multiplex PCR, and the TCRdb table lists in-frame clones only, not all of them. Of about 150,000 clones in the sample, 90% were seen once. This TCR derives from an adult with an advanced solid tumor such as melanoma, head and neck, liver or kidney cancer. The source was CD4+ or CD8+ T cells sorted from blood, collected in a trial of the OX40 agonist ivuxolimab. The V call is TRBV5-4, the J call TRBJ1-1; possibly TRBD1 for D (5 bases). In DNA form, the CDR3 reads TGTGCCAGCAGCTTCGACAGTGCTGCTGAAGCTTTCTTT. Encoded protein: CASSFDSAAEAFF. The full variable domain, completed using reference TRBV5-4 and TRBJ1-1, is ETGVTQSPTHLIKTRGQQVTLRCSSQSGHNTVSWYQQALGQGPQFIFQYYREEENGRGNFPPRFSGLQFPNYSSELNVNALELDDSALYLCASSFDSAAEAFFGQGTRLTVV.